Presented here are 22 T cell receptor beta chains from one specimen sequenced in a study of control samples from healthy donors and cancer patients. Assay: immunoSEQ multiplex PCR; the TCRdb copy retains only in-frame clones and omits some. The sample has 110,000 or so clones, 75% to 95% seen once; the top ten hold about 4.2%. Sequences were obtained from blood. These receptors all stem from a human donor in good health. The donor label of this sample is uncertain.

This sequence joins TRBV28 and TRBJ1-2; 9 bases agree with TRBD1. Per the germline V gene, CDR1 is MDHEN and CDR2 is SYDVKM. Trimming took 5 bases from V and 5 from J; bases not matched to a gene: 3. CDR3 length: 13 amino acids. The CDR3, as DNA: TGTGCCAGCAGTATACAGGGGGCTTATGGCTACACCTTC. Protein sequence: CASSIQGAYGYTF.

The V gene is TRBV4-2, the J gene TRBJ2-1; weak D call: TRBD2 (5 bases). This CDR3 region has 12 residues. V was pared by 4 bases and J by 8 bases, with 9 bases between. Germline assignment: CDR1 LGHNA and CDR2 YNFKEQ. CDR3 protein: CASSRRRDEQFF. CDR3 DNA: TGTGCCAGCAGCCGACGGCGGGATGAGCAGTTCTTC.

The chain employs TRBV6-1 and TRBJ2-6; D is ambiguous. With 1 base removed from V and 7 bases from J, the gap between germline ends came to 11 bases. The CDR3 runs 15 residues. Germline V gene sequence: CDR1 MNHNS, CDR2 SASEGT. CDR3 amino acids: CASSEETLGANVLTF. The CDR3 nucleotides are TGTGCCAGCAGTGAAGAGACTCTGGGCGCCAACGTCCTGACTTTC.

The rearrangement uses TRBV6-5 and TRBJ1-2, with D possibly being TRBD1 (6 bases). The germline V gene encodes CDR1 MNHEY and CDR2 SVGAGI. The germline V and J ends were trimmed by 6 bases and 8 bases, with 10 bases remaining between them. This CDR3 has 11 amino acids. CDR3 nucleotide sequence: TGTGCCAGCAGAGCGGACAGCGGCTACACCTTC. This sequence encodes CASRADSGYTF.

V and J are TRBV18 and TRBJ1-1; no clear D. The CDR3 is 15 residues long. Germline values: CDR1 KGHSH, CDR2 LQKENI. V was shortened by 1 base and J by 0 bases, with 9 bases between the two germline ends. CDR3 nucleotides: TGTGCCAGCTCACCACGGGCCAGCATGAACACTGAAGCTTTCTTT. Protein product: CASSPRASMNTEAFF.

This chain links TRBV6-5 with TRBJ2-5; 9 bases are shared with TRBD1. V lost 5 bases and J lost 2; bases outside the gene matches: 3. Germline-derived CDR1 and CDR2 are MNHEY and SVGAGI. There are 14 residues in the CDR3. The CDR3 loop is CASSRGQGQETQYF. In DNA form, the CDR3 reads TGTGCCAGCAGTCGGGGACAGGGTCAAGAGACCCAGTACTTC.

This chain joins TRBV27 and TRBJ2-3; 8 nucleotides match TRBD2. Germline-derived CDR1 and CDR2 are MNHEY and SMNVEV (reference sequence). Trimming cost V 7 bases and J 6 bases; bases outside gene matches: 9. CDR3 length: 14 amino acids. The CDR3 reads CASTSSGAPDTQYF. The CDR3 DNA reads as TGTGCCAGCACCAGTAGCGGGGCCCCGGATACGCAGTATTTT.

This chain links TRBV3-1 (or the pseudogene TRBV3-2) with TRBJ1-2, with D possibly TRBD1 on 5 matching bases. Germline values: CDR1 LGHDT, CDR2 YNNKEL (reference sequence). CDR3 length: 14 amino acids. V lost 5 bases and J 3 bases, leaving 13 bases between the germline ends. The CDR3 sequence is CASSSQTGDYGYTF. CDR3 in DNA: TGTGCCAGCAGCTCTCAAACAGGAGACTATGGCTACACCTTC.

The gene calls are TRBV6-5 and TRBJ1-3, with a weak D call TRBD1 (5 bases). CDR1 and CDR2 from the germline V gene are MNHEY and SVGAGI. The CDR3 spans 14 residues. V lost 8 bases and J 0 bases, leaving 11 bases between the germline ends. This chain's CDR3 is CASRLGGSGNTIYF. For the CDR3, the DNA is TGTGCCAGCCGGCTGGGGGGCTCTGGAAACACCATATATTTT.

The rearrangement joins TRBV27 to TRBJ1-6, with 8 bases identical to TRBD1. CDR3 length: 19 residues. Germline CDR1 is MNHEY and CDR2 is SMNVEV (reference sequence). V shed 1 base, J shed 0 bases, and the junction held 8 bases outside the gene matches. As DNA, the CDR3 is TGTGCCAGCAGTTTATTGGTCCGACAGGGGAGCTCCTATAATTCACCCCTCCACTTT. Translation: CASSLLVRQGSSYNSPLHF.

The chain employs TRBV4-2 and TRBJ2-3; weak D call: TRBD1 (6 bases). CDR1 and CDR2 (germline): LGHNA, YNFKEQ. The CDR3 has 11 residues. Trimming took off 6 bases at V and 6 bases at J, with 7 bases between the two ends. CDR3 bases: TGTGCCAGCAGTAGGGGGGATACGCAGTATTTT. It specifies CASSRGDTQYF.

This chain uses TRBV19 with TRBJ2-7; tentatively, D is TRBD1 (7 bases). V lost 6 bases, J lost 3 bases, and 12 bases lay in between. The CDR3 sequence is 13 residues long. CDR1 is LNHDA, CDR2 SQIVND, per germline (reference sequence). CDR3 DNA sequence: TGTGCCAGTAGCGCGGGACAGAGCTACGAGCAGTACTTC. This codes for CASSAGQSYEQYF. Together with reference TRBV19 and TRBJ2-7, the CDR3 gives the full variable domain: DGGITQSPKYLFRKEGQNVTLSCEQNLNHDAMYWYRQDPGQGLRLIYYSQIVNDFQKGDIAEGYSVSREKKESFPLTVTSAQKNPTAFYLCASSAGQSYEQYFGPGTRLTVT.

CDR3 amino acids: CASSPPVRTEAFF. CDR3 DNA sequence: TGTGCCAGCTCCCCGCCCGTACGGACTGAAGCTTTCTTT. The gene calls are TRBV6-5 and TRBJ1-1; D remains unclear. V was trimmed by 8 bases and J by 5 bases, leaving 15 bases between them. Germline assignment: CDR1 MNHEY and CDR2 SVGAGI. CDR3 length: 13 amino acids.

The V gene is TRBV9, the J gene TRBJ2-3; D remains unclear. This CDR3 is built from 14 residues. Germline lookup yields CDR1 SGDLS and CDR2 YYNGEE. Trimming shortened V by 0 bases and J by 3 bases, and 8 bases separated the two germline ends. CDR3 residues: CASSVATGTDTQYF. The CDR3 DNA reads TGTGCCAGCAGCGTAGCTACGGGTACAGATACGCAGTATTTT.

The chain uses TRBV20-1 and TRBJ1-2; the D gene is possibly TRBD1 (5 bases). V lost 3 bases, J lost 4 bases, and 12 bases lay in between. The CDR3 covers 13 residues. Germline CDR1 reads DFQATT; CDR2 reads SNEGSKA (reference sequence). CDR3 nucleotide sequence: TGCAGTGCTAGTAGGTCAGGGCTCTATGGCTACACCTTC. It translates to CSASRSGLYGYTF.

The chain has TRBV15 and TRBJ1-5; D remains ambiguous. This CDR3 has 14 residues. V lost 1 base, J lost 5 bases, and 9 bases lay in between. CDR1 LNHNV and CDR2 YYDKDF come from the germline V gene (reference sequence). The chain's CDR3 is CATSRGDGDQPQHF. The CDR3 DNA sequence: TGTGCCACCAGCAGAGGGGATGGTGATCAGCCCCAGCATTTT.

CDR3 loop: CASARTSGASYNEQFF. The CDR3 nucleotides are TGTGCCAGCGCCCGGACTAGCGGGGCGTCCTACAATGAGCAGTTCTTC. The chain employs TRBV27 and TRBJ2-1; 12 bases align to TRBD2. Looked up from germline, CDR1 is MNHEY and CDR2 is SMNVEV (reference sequence). J lost 1 base, V lost 8 bases, and 6 bases had no gene match. This CDR3 has 16 residues.

The chain employs TRBV11-3 and TRBJ1-1; D ambiguous. V shed 5 bases and J shed 8 bases, with 12 bases lying between them. Germline CDR1 SGHNT, CDR2 YENEEA. This CDR3 has 12 amino acids. The CDR3, as DNA: TGTGCCAGCAGCCAAGAGGGAGGGGAAGCTTTCTTT. This gives the protein CASSQEGGEAFF.

In DNA, the CDR3 is TGTGCCAGCAGTTTATTGGGGGGCCAAGAGACCCAGTACTTC. This sequence encodes CASSLLGGQETQYF. V and J are TRBV28 and TRBJ2-5; TRBD2 might be the D (6 bases). Germline assignment: CDR1 MDHEN and CDR2 SYDVKM. Trimming left V 1 base short and J 1 base short, with 7 bases between. The CDR3 runs to 14 residues.

This clone has just a few counts. The chain uses TRBV14 and TRBJ1-6; the D is unclear. CDR3 size: 15 residues. Germline V lookup: CDR1 SGHDN, CDR2 FVKESK. Trimming took 1 base from V and 4 from J, leaving 8 bases between them. The CDR3 DNA reads as TGTGCCAGCAGCCAAGTGGGGTTGTATAATTCACCCCTCCACTTT. This encodes CASSQVGLYNSPLHF. Full variable domain (rest looked up from reference TRBV14 and TRBJ1-6): EAGVTQFPSHSVIEKGQTVTLRCDPISGHDNLYWYRRVMGKEIKFLLHFVKESKQDESGMPNNRFLAERTGGTYSTLKVQPAELEDSGVYFCASSQVGLYNSPLHFGNGTRLTVT.

The V call is TRBV18, the J call TRBJ1-3; TRBD1 matches at 7 bases. The V and J ends lost 3 bases and 4 bases, in that order; junction bases with no gene match: 6. The germline V gene has CDR1 KGHSH and CDR2 LQKENI. The CDR3 has 15 amino acids. Here the CDR3 reads CASSPGQVTGNTIYF. CDR3 DNA sequence: TGTGCCAGCTCACCCGGACAGGTCACAGGAAACACCATATATTTT.

The V gene is TRBV11-2, the J gene TRBJ1-1, with a weak D call TRBD1 (5 bases). The CDR3 has 16 amino acids. Germline V gene data show CDR1 as SGHAT and CDR2 as FQNNGV. V lost 2 bases, J lost 1 base, and 14 bases lay in between. This CDR3 reads CASSLRAGRANTEAFF. CDR3 DNA sequence: TGTGCCAGCAGCTTAAGGGCGGGCAGGGCGAACACTGAAGCTTTCTTT.